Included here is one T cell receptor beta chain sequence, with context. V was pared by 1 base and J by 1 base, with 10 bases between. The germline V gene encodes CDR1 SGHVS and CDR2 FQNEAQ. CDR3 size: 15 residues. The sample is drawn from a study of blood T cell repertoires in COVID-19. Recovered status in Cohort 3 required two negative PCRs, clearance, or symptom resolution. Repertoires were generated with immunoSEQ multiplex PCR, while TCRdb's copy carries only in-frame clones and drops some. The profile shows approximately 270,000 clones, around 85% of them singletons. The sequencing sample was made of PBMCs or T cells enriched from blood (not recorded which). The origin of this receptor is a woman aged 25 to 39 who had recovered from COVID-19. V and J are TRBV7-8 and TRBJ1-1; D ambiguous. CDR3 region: CASSLDHRPNTEAFF. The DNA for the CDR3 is TGTGCCAGCAGCTTAGATCACAGACCGAACACTGAAGCTTTCTTT.